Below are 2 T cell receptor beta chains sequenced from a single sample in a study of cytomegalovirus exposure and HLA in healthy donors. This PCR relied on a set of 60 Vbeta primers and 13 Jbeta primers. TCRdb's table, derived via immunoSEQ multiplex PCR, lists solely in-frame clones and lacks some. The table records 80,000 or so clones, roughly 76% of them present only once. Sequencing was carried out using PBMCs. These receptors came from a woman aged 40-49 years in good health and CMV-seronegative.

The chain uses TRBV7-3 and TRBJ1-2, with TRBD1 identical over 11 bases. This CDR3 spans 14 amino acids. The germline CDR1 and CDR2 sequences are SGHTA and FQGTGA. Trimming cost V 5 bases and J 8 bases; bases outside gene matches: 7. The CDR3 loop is CASSRGQGERGYTF. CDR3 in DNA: TGTGCCAGCAGCCGGGGACAGGGGGAGAGAGGCTACACCTTC.

CDR3 in DNA: TGTGCCAGCAGGGTTAGACAGGGTCGGGGTACAGATACGCAGTATTTT. Its protein is CASRVRQGRGTDTQYF. The chain carries TRBV28 and TRBJ2-3, with TRBD1 identical over 7 bases. With V trimmed by 6 bases and J by 3 bases, 12 bases remained unmatched. Germline values: CDR1 MDHEN, CDR2 SYDVKM. This CDR3 spans 16 amino acids.